This T cell receptor beta chain stems from a study of identical twins. TCRdb itself ran the 5' RACE reads through MiXCR, one entry per CDR3 protein. The sample shows 220,000 or so distinct CDR3 sequences, about 7% of them seen only once. This clonotype was counted many times. The CDR3 has 15 residues. Trimming left V 2 bases short and J 5 bases short, with 15 bases between. Germline-derived CDR1 and CDR2 are MNHEY and SVGAGI. This sample also appeared in a second study, on yellow fever vaccine responses in identical twins.

This chain joins TRBV6-5 and TRBJ2-5; tentative D call: TRBD2 (6 bases). This TCR was sampled from a woman aged 18-29 years in good health. Material for sequencing was memory (CD45RO+) T cells sorted from blood. DNA for the CDR3: TGTGCCAGCAGTTACCAAGACAGCGGGCCGGAGACCCAGTACTTC. Protein: CASSYQDSGPETQYF.